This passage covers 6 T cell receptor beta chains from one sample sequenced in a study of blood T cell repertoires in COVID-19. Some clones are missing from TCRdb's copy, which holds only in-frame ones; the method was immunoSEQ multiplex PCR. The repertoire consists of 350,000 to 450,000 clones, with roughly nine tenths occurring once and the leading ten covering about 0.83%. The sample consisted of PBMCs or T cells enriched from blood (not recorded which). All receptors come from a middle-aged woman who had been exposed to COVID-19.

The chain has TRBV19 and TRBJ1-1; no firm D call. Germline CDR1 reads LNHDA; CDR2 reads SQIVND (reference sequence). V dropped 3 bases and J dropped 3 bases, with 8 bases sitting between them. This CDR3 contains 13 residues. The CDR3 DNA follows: TGTGCCAGTAGTATCAGGCGGGACACTGAAGCTTTCTTT. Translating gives CASSIRRDTEAFF.

As DNA, the CDR3 is TGCGCCAGCAGCTCTACAGACAGCTATGGCTACACCTTC. Translated, it gives CASSSTDSYGYTF. This sequence joins TRBV5-1 and TRBJ1-2; D possibly corresponds to TRBD1 (5 bases). The V gene lost 3 bases and the J gene lost 4 bases, with 10 bases spanning the gap. CDR1 SGHRS and CDR2 YFSETQ come from the germline V gene. CDR3 length: 13 amino acids.

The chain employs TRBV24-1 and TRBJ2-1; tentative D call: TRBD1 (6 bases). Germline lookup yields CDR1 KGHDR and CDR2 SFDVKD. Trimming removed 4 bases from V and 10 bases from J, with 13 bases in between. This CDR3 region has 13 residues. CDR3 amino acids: CATSETGQSEQFF. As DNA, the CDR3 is TGTGCCACCAGTGAGACAGGTCAGTCGGAGCAGTTCTTC.

The CDR3 loop reads CASSGTSEARTQYF. Here the CDR3 DNA reads TGTGCCAGCTCGGGGACTAGCGAGGCAAGGACCCAGTACTTC. The V call is TRBV18, the J call TRBJ2-5; TRBD2 matches 10 bases. Looked up from germline, CDR1 is KGHSH and CDR2 is LQKENI. This CDR3 is 14 amino acids long. The ends lost 6 bases at V and 7 bases at J; junction bases unmatched: 8.

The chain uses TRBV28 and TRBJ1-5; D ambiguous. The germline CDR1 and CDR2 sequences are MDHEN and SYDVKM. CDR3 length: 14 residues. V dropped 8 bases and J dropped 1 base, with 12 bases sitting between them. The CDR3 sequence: CASQGGLSNQPQHF. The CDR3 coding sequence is TGTGCCAGCCAAGGCGGGCTGAGCAATCAGCCCCAGCATTTT.

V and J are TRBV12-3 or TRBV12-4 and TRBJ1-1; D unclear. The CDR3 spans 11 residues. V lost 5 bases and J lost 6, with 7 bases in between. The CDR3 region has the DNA TGTGCCAGCAGTCAGGCTGCTGAAGCTTTCTTT. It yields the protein CASSQAAEAFF.